These T cell receptor beta chains were read from a single sample in a study of patients and donors after allogeneic stem cell transplantation. TCRdb reprocessed the RT-PCR reads with MiXCR, giving one entry per CDR3 protein. The sample shows about 960,000 distinct CDR3 sequences, approximately 18% of them seen only once. The sequencing sample was made of blood, either unsorted or a sorted T cell fraction (not recorded which). The receptors originated from a human donor who was either an allogeneic HSCT recipient or a stem cell or donor lymphocyte infusion donor (not recorded which). It is not recorded whose cells these are; they may come from a transplant donor. Both conserved end residues are part of each CDR3. The order of the fields is D gene, V gene, J gene, clone size, CDR3 DNA, CDR3 protein. A D gene is named only where the DNA matches it firmly. Part of the rows lack a size; the others show once, few, many or a class for expanded clones.

>TRBD1|TRBV20-1|TRBJ2-5|-
TGCAGTGCTAGACCCGAGGCAGGGGGCCAAGAGACCCAGTACTTC
CSARPEAGGQETQYF
>TRBD2|TRBV7-3|TRBJ2-3|-
TGTGCCAGCAGCGCACTAGCGGGGCGGAGCACAGATACGCAGTATTTT
CASSALAGRSTDTQYF
>TRBD1|TRBV20-1|TRBJ2-4|few
TGCAGTGCTAGAGAACCCGGGACAGGGTTAAACATTCAGTACTTC
CSAREPGTGLNIQYF
>-|TRBV5-1|TRBJ1-5|few
TGCGCCAGCAAGATAGGAACTCTTAGCAATCAGCTCCAGCATTTT
CASKIGTLSNQLQHF
>TRBD2|TRBV7-9|TRBJ2-1|-
TGTGCCAGCAGGGGAGGGATATCCTACAATGAGCAGTTCTTC
CASRGGISYNEQFF
>TRBD2|TRBV29-1|TRBJ2-3|-
TGCAGCGTCACCGGGACTAGCGGGAGGAGAACAGATACGCAGTATTTT
CSVTGTSGRRTDTQYF
>-|TRBV2|TRBJ1-4|-
TGTGCCAGCAGTGAACAGACCCATGAAAAACTGTTTTTT
CASSEQTHEKLFF
>TRBD1|TRBV10-3|TRBJ2-5|few
TGTGCCATGGGACAGGGGGTAGAAGAGACCCAGTACTTC
CAMGQGVEETQYF
>TRBD1|TRBV4-3|TRBJ2-2|once
TGCGCCAGCAGCGTCATCGGACAGGTCAACACCGGGGAGCTGTTTTTT
CASSVIGQVNTGELFF
>-|TRBV25-1|TRBJ2-1|many
TGTGCCAGCAGTGTCTGGGTGGATGAGCAGTTCTTC
CASSVWVDEQFF